The 19 T cell receptor beta chains below come from one sample, sequenced in a study of cytomegalovirus exposure and HLA in healthy donors. The PCR was carried out with 60 Vbeta primers and 13 Jbeta primers. Assay used: immunoSEQ multiplex PCR; TCRdb lists only in-frame clones, some missing. The sample includes roughly 130,000 clones, 70% to 85% of them seen just once. Sequenced: PBMCs. These receptors were collected from a woman between 18 and 30 years old in good health and CMV-seropositive.

This chain uses TRBV2 with TRBJ2-7, with 8 bases that match TRBD2. Trimming removed 3 bases from V and 2 bases from J; junction bases left unmatched: 9. From germline, CDR1 is SNHLY and CDR2 FYNNEI. This CDR3 contains 16 residues. The CDR3 DNA sequence: TGTGCCAGCAGTGATAGTGTAGCGGGGCCAACCTACGAGCAGTACTTC. Amino acids: CASSDSVAGPTYEQYF.

V gene TRBV6-5 combines with J gene TRBJ2-3, with 7 bases matching TRBD1. CDR1 is MNHEY and CDR2 is SVGAGI in the germline V gene. There are 14 residues in the CDR3. The trim removed 10 bases at V and 4 bases at J, leaving 11 bases unmatched. CDR3 bases: TGTGCCACCGGGTGGCCGACAGGGCCAGATACGCAGTATTTT. Its translation is CATGWPTGPDTQYF.

The chain couples TRBV25-1 to TRBJ1-1, with 7 bases fitting TRBD1. V trimming: 10 bases; J trimming: 2 bases; junction bases outside the gene matches: 13. This CDR3 contains 15 residues. Germline V gives CDR1 MGHDK, CDR2 SYGVNS. The CDR3 reads CATSGQLGENTEAFF. The CDR3 DNA sequence: TGTGCCACTTCGGGACAGTTGGGTGAAAACACTGAAGCTTTCTTT.

The chain has TRBV25-1 and TRBJ2-2, with a possible D match to TRBD1 (6 bases). From germline, CDR1 is MGHDK and CDR2 SYGVNS. V was clipped by 0 bases and J by 4 bases, with 12 bases between them. The CDR3 runs to 16 residues. Written as DNA, the CDR3 is TGTGCCAGCAGTGAATATTTTGGGGGCGGCACCGGGGAGCTGTTTTTT. This codes for CASSEYFGGGTGELFF. The full variable domain, rest sourced from reference TRBV25-1 and TRBJ2-2, is EADIYQTPRYLVIGTGKKITLECSQTMGHDKMYWYQQDPGMELHLIHYSYGVNSTEKGDLSSESTVSRIRTEHFPLTLESARPSHTSQYLCASSEYFGGGTGELFFGEGSRLTVL.

The chain joins TRBV4-1 to TRBJ2-3, with D uncertain. The germline V gene encodes CDR1 MGHRA and CDR2 YSYEKL. The CDR3 covers 15 residues. V lost 0 bases and J 6 bases, leaving 13 bases between the germline ends. CDR3 sequence: CASSQDAAARDTQYF. The CDR3 DNA sequence: TGCGCCAGCAGCCAAGATGCGGCAGCGAGGGATACGCAGTATTTT.

J is TRBJ1-2 and V is TRBV12-5; a weak D match, TRBD1 (6 bases). Germline lookup yields CDR1 LGHNT and CDR2 FRNRAP. The CDR3 sequence is 13 residues long. V was shortened by 1 base and J by 9 bases, with 12 bases between the two germline ends. This CDR3 reads CASGLDLDRRYTF. CDR3 sequence (DNA): TGTGCTAGTGGTTTGGACCTCGACAGGCGCTACACCTTC.

The chain couples TRBV6-1 to TRBJ1-4; 7 nucleotides line up with TRBD1. Germline assignment: CDR1 MNHNS and CDR2 SASEGT. The CDR3 length is 14 residues. V lost 7 bases to trimming and J lost 8 bases; unmatched junction nucleotides: 10. The CDR3 DNA follows: TGTGCCAGCATGACCAGGGGGGAGAGAGAAAAACTGTTTTTT. Translated, it gives CASMTRGEREKLFF.

CDR3 sequence reads: CASSLMPGSYEQYF. In DNA, the CDR3 is TGTGCCAGCAGTTTAATGCCGGGCTCCTACGAGCAGTACTTC. The rearrangement links TRBV27 to TRBJ2-7; no clear D gene. V lost 2 bases, J lost 0 bases, and 8 bases lay in between. Germline-derived CDR1 and CDR2 are MNHEY and SMNVEV (reference sequence). The CDR3 totals 14 residues.

This chain uses TRBV7-9 with TRBJ2-1; D possibly corresponds to TRBD1 (6 bases). Germline CDR1 is SEHNR and CDR2 is FQNEAQ (reference sequence). V lost 1 base and J lost 0, with 7 bases in between. This CDR3 spans 15 amino acids. The chain's CDR3 is CASSLEGVSYNEQFF. CDR3 in DNA: TGTGCCAGCAGCTTAGAGGGGGTCTCCTACAATGAGCAGTTCTTC.

The chain carries TRBV6-5 and TRBJ2-3; 8 nucleotides align to TRBD2. V lost 5 bases to trimming and J lost 6 bases; unmatched junction nucleotides: 7. Germline V lookup: CDR1 MNHEY, CDR2 SVGAGI. The CDR3 loop spans 14 amino acids. The CDR3, as DNA: TGTGCCAGCAGTCCCGGGACTAGTTACGATACGCAGTATTTT. It yields the protein CASSPGTSYDTQYF.

V and J are TRBV5-1 and TRBJ2-3; the D is unclear. CDR1 and CDR2 from the germline V gene are SGHRS and YFSETQ. V lost 1 base and J lost 0, with 9 bases in between. This CDR3 is built from 15 residues. CDR3 region: CASSLRPESTDTQYF. As DNA, the CDR3 is TGCGCCAGCAGCTTGCGACCGGAGAGCACAGATACGCAGTATTTT. The whole variable domain, remainder taken from reference TRBV5-1 and TRBJ2-3, is KAGVTQTPRYLIKTRGQQVTLSCSPISGHRSVSWYQQTPGQGLQFLFEYFSETQRNKGNFPGRFSGRQFSNSRSEMNVSTLELGDSALYLCASSLRPESTDTQYFGPGTRLTVL.

The V gene is TRBV27, the J gene TRBJ2-2; 7 bases map to TRBD2. The CDR3 has 15 amino acids. Germline V lookup: CDR1 MNHEY, CDR2 SMNVEV (reference sequence). The V gene end was trimmed by 8 bases and the J gene end by 0 bases; junction bases not matched to a gene: 6. CDR3: CASGPGGTNTGELFF. Written as DNA, the CDR3 is TGTGCCAGCGGCCCGGGGGGAACGAACACCGGGGAGCTGTTTTTT.

This sequence joins TRBV5-1 and TRBJ2-5, with 11 bases lining up with TRBD2. The germline gives CDR1 SGHRS, CDR2 YFSETQ. V trimming: 4 bases; J trimming: 5 bases; junction bases outside the gene matches: 10. The CDR3 totals 16 residues. CDR3 sequence (DNA): TGCGCCAGCAGCCGGAGGCCGGGACTAGCGGTGGAGACCCAGTACTTC. This encodes CASSRRPGLAVETQYF.

The chain joins TRBV29-1 to TRBJ2-4; maybe TRBD2 (5 bases). Germline loops: CDR1 SQVTM, CDR2 ANQGSEA. The CDR3 totals 13 residues. V was clipped by 4 bases and J by 5 bases, with 12 bases between them. CDR3 in amino acids: CSVVVRGENIQYF. As DNA, the CDR3 is TGCAGCGTTGTGGTACGGGGAGAAAACATTCAGTACTTC. Filled out from reference TRBV29-1 and TRBJ2-4, the complete variable domain reads SAVISQKPSRDICQRGTSLTIQCQVDSQVTMMFWYRQQPGQSLTLIATANQGSEATYESGFVIDKFPISRPNLTFSTLTVSNMSPEDSSIYLCSVVVRGENIQYFGAGTRLSVL.

The chain has TRBV7-9 and TRBJ2-1, with 10 positions matching TRBD2. Germline CDR1 and CDR2: SEHNR and FQNEAQ (reference sequence). The CDR3 consists of 16 residues. The V segment lost 5 bases and the J segment 8 bases; nucleotides outside the gene matches: 12. CDR3 amino acids: CASSAPLAGGLYEQFF. The CDR3 coding sequence is TGTGCCAGCAGCGCTCCCTTAGCGGGGGGTTTGTATGAGCAGTTCTTC.

The J gene is TRBJ2-1, the V gene TRBV6-5; 14 bases are shared with TRBD2. This CDR3 comprises 16 residues. The trim removed 2 bases at V and 9 bases at J, leaving 6 bases unmatched. Germline V gene lookup returns CDR1 MNHEY and CDR2 SVGAGI. CDR3 DNA sequence: TGTGCCAGCAGTTACCCGACTAGCGGGGGGGATCTTGAGCAGTTCTTC. This encodes CASSYPTSGGDLEQFF.

This sequence joins TRBV5-1 and TRBJ1-2; no reliable D call. Germline V gene lookup returns CDR1 SGHRS and CDR2 YFSETQ. The CDR3 runs to 17 residues. Between the trimmed V and J ends, which lost 0 bases and 0 bases, there was a span of 15 bases. CDR3 sequence (DNA): TGCGCCAGCAGCTTGGGGCAGGCAAACCAAGCTAACTATGGCTACACCTTC. Translation gives CASSLGQANQANYGYTF.

The chain joins TRBV6-4 to TRBJ2-3; 11 bases match TRBD2. The V gene's germline CDR1 is MRHNA and CDR2 SNTAGT. Trimming at V came to 6 bases and at J to 2 bases, leaving 10 bases not matched to a gene. This CDR3 has 17 residues. The CDR3 protein is CASSAARLAGNTDTQYF. The DNA of the CDR3 is TGTGCCAGCAGCGCCGCCAGACTAGCGGGGAACACAGATACGCAGTATTTT.

This clone was recorded only once. The genes are TRBV4-1 and TRBJ1-4; D remains ambiguous. The CDR3 is 14 residues long. V dropped 2 bases and J dropped 7 bases, with 11 bases sitting between them. Germline V gene sequence: CDR1 MGHRA, CDR2 YSYEKL. The CDR3 here is CASSQSGFSEKLFF. The CDR3 DNA reads TGCGCCAGCAGCCAAAGCGGATTCAGTGAAAAACTGTTTTTT.